The present entry profiles one T cell receptor (beta chain) with its context. Which antigen it targets is not known. Base-call qualities are not available, and no considerably larger clone is one nucleotide away. These data come from a study of Ad26.COV2.S vaccination and SARS-CoV-2 variants (dated by TCRdb to about 2021). Study-level background: Donors in the vaccine arm were drawn from COV1001, a multicentre, randomized, double-blind, placebo-controlled phase I-IIa trial testing Ad26.COV2.S in healthy adults. The specificity and breadth of SARS-CoV-2-reactive T cell receptors after Ad26.COV2.S vaccination were assessed by TCRbeta repertoire sequencing. The TCR-sequenced set comprised around 30 samples: around 20 Ad26.COV2.S vaccine recipients, 5 placebo recipients and 8 SARS-CoV-2 convalescent individuals. Ad26.COV2.S was given intramuscularly at 5x10^10 or 1x10^11 viral particles, as a single shot or as two shots 56 days apart. Investigators did not know the trial group allocation while performing experiments and assessing outcomes. Participants in the trial were split at random into five groups of five each, receiving low-dose or high-dose Ad26.COV2.S once or twice, or else placebo on both occasions.

TCRbeta CDR3 regions were sequenced with the immunoSEQ Assay. After extraction, genomic DNA underwent amplification by bias-controlled multiplex PCR, followed by high-throughput sequencing. The authors' analysis ran thus. To quantify the absolute abundance of every unique TCRbeta CDR3 region, sequences were collapsed and filtered. T cell fraction was estimated by normalizing TCRbeta template counts to usable DNA, with usable DNA measured through amplification of reference genes found in all nucleated cells. Repertoire TCRs were annotated as SARS-CoV-2-specific when V gene, CDR3 amino acid sequence and J gene were exactly matched to a known reactive TCR set. MIRA supplied the reference SARS-CoV-2 TCR set, which was filtered for enrichment in COVID-19-positive ImmuneCODE repertoires so that public or cross-reactive TCRs were removed. Based on the MIRA antigens, annotated TCRs were further analysed at the level of specific ORF or position within ORF. Depth was the summed frequency of annotated unique rearrangements, while breadth was defined as annotated unique rearrangements over total unique productive rearrangements. Two-sided Wilcoxon rank-sum tests were applied when comparing TCR breadth between groups. The table was pulled from immuneACCESS by TCRdb, which kept in-frame rearrangements only. Such tables lose some clones; where checked, under half of the loss comes from unresolved V genes, and the rest has no known cause. V and J calls plus clone size are reproduced from that table; the DNA served to infer D and trimming. For this sample there are around 300,000 clones; around 88% appear just once. The ten largest make up just under 5% of the sample.

The CDR3 has 16 amino acids, counting the end cysteine and phenylalanine. The read is trimmed to its CDR3 DNA, 48 bases read in frame from base 1. Trimming takes 0 bases from V and 10 bases from J, and the germline ends sit 20 bases apart. What the research found in general, with its limitations: Spike-specific TCR breadth was higher in Ad26.COV2.S recipients than in placebo recipients (P = 0.0014). According to the authors, total T cell responses may have been underestimated by the TCR breadth and depth analyses. After vaccination, spike-specific CD8+ and CD4+ T cell responses were reported to show substantial breadth. Non-spike TCR breadth was comparable between vaccine and placebo recipients, consistent with the vaccine containing only spike. The study lacked the statistical power to compare responses across vaccine doses or regimens.

This specimen's treatment or condition label, interpreted: 19 received Ad26.COV2.S at low or high dose, single or two shots; 5 received placebo; per-sample allocation not given. For vaccine and placebo recipients, repertoires were sequenced using samples collected on day 63 after the first injection. Cohort 1b enrolled roughly 25 adults aged 18-55 years at a single site in Boston, USA, between 29 July and 7 August 2020. Ad26.COV2.S was a replication-incompetent adenovirus type 26 vector expressing a prefusion-stabilized SARS-CoV-2 spike protein from the original Wuhan strain. This TCR was recovered from a person aged 18-65 years who received the Ad26.COV2.S COVID-19 vaccine or a placebo. Sequencing was performed on peripheral blood, taken in a trial of Ad26.COV2.S vaccine versus placebo. In this chain, TRBV5-3 is recombined with TRBJ1-5; the D gene remains uncertain. Being an ORF, TRBV5-3 has a function that is uncertain. CDR3 sequence: CARSLEMALVIQPQHF. The base sequence is TGTGCCAGAAGCTTGGAAATGGCTTTGGTTATCCAACCCCAGCATTTT.